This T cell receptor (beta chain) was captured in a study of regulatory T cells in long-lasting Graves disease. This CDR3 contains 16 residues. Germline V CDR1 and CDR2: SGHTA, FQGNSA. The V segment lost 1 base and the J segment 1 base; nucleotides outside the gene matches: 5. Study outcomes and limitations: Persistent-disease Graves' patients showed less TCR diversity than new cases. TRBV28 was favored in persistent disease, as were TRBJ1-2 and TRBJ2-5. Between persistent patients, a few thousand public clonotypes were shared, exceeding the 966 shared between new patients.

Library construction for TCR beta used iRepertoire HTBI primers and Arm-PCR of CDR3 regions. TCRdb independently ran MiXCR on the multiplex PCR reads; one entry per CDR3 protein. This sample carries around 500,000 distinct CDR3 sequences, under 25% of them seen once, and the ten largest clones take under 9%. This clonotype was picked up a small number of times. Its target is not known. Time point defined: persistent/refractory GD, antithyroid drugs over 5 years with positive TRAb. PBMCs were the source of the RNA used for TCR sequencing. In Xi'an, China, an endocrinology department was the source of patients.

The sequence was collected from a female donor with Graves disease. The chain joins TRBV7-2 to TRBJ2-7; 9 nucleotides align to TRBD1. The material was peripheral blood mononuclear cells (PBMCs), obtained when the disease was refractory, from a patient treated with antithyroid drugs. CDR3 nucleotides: TGTGCCAGCAGCTTAGTGGGACAGGGTGGTTCCTACGAGCAGTACTTC. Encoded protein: CASSLVGQGGSYEQYF.